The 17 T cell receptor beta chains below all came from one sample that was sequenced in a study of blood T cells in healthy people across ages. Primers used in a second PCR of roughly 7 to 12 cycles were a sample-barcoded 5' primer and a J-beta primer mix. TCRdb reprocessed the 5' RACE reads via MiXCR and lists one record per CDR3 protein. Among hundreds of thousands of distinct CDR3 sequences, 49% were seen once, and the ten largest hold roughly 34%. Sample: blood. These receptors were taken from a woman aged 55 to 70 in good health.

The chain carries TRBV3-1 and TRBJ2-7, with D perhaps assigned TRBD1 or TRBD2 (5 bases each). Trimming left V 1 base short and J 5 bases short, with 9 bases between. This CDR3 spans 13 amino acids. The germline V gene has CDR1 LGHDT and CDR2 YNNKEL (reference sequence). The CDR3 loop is CASSQVLGDEQYF. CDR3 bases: TGTGCCAGCAGCCAAGTGTTGGGGGACGAGCAGTACTTC.

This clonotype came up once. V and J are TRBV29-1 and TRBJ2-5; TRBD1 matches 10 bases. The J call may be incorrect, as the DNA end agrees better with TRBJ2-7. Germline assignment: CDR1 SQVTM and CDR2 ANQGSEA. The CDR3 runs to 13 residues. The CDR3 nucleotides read TGCAGCGTTCCCGGGACAGGGGCCTACGAGCAGTACTTC. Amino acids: CSVPGTGAYEQYF.

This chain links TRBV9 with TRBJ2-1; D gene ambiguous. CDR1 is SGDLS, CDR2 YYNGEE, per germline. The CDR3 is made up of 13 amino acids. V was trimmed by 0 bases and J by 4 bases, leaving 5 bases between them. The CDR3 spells CASSVAEYNEQFF. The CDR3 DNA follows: TGTGCCAGCAGCGTAGCGGAATACAATGAGCAGTTCTTC.

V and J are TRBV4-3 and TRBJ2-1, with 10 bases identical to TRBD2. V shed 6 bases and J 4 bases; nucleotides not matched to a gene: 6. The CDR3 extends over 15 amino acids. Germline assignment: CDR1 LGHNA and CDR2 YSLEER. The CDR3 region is CASSYGLAVYNEQFF. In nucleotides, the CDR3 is TGCGCCAGCAGTTACGGACTAGCGGTATACAATGAGCAGTTCTTC.

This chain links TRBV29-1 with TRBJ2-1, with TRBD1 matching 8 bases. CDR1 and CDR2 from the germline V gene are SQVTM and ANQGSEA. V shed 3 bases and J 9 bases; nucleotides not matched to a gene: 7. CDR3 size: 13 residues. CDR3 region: CSVETQGAGEQFF. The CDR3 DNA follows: TGCAGCGTTGAGACCCAGGGGGCCGGTGAGCAGTTCTTC.

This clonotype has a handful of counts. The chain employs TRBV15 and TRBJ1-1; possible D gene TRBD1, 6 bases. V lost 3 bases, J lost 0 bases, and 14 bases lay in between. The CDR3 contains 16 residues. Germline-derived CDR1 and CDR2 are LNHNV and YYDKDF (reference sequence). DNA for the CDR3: TGTGCCACCAGCAGGGACAGCGCTCTGATGAACACTGAAGCTTTCTTT. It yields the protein CATSRDSALMNTEAFF.

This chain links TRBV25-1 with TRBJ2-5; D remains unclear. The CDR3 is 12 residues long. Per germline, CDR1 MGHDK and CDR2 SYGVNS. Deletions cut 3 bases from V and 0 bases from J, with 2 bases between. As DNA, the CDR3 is TGTGCCAGCAGTGACTACCAAGAGACCCAGTACTTC. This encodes CASSDYQETQYF.

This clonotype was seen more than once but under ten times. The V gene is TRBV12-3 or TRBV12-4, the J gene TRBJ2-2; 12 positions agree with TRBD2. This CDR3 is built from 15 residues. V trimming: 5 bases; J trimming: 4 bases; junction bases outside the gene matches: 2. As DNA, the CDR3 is TGTGCCAGCAGTCCGACTAGCGGGGGCACCGGGGAGCTGTTTTTT. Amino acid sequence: CASSPTSGGTGELFF.

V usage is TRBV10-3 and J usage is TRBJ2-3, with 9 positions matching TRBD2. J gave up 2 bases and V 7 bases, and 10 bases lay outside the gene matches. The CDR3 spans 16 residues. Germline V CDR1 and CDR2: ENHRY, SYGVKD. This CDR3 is CAITMTASGTTDTQYF. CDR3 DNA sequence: TGTGCCATCACCATGACTGCTAGCGGGACCACAGATACGCAGTATTTT.

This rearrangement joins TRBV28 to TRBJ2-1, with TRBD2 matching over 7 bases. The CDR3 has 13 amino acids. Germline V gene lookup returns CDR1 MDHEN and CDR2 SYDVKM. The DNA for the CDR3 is TGTGTTTCGGCGGGAGTTCGCTACAATGAGCAGTTCTTC. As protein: CVSAGVRYNEQFF.

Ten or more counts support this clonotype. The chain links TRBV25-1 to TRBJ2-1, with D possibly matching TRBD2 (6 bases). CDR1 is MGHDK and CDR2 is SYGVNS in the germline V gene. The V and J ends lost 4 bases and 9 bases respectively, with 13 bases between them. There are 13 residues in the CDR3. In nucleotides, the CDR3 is TGTGCCAGCAGTGGACTAGGGAGCAGTGAGCAGTTCTTC. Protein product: CASSGLGSSEQFF.

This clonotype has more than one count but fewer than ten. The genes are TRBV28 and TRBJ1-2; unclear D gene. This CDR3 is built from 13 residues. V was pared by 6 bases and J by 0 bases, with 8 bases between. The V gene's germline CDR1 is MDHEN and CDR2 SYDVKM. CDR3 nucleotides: TGTGCCAGCAGCCTTCGACCTAACTATGGCTACACCTTC. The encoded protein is CASSLRPNYGYTF.

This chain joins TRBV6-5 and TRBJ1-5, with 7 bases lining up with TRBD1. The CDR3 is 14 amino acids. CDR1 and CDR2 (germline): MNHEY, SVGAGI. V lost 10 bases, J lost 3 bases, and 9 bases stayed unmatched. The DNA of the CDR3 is TGTGCCACCCTAGGGGGCGCGGACAATCAGCCCCAGCATTTT. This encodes CATLGGADNQPQHF.

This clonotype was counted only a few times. The CDR3 bases are TGCAGCGTTGTGGGTGGGCTCGAGCAGTACTTC. It encodes CSVVGGLEQYF. The chain is built from TRBV29-1 and TRBJ2-7; D not resolved. The CDR3 has 11 residues. The V gene lost 4 bases and the J gene lost 6 bases, with 10 bases spanning the gap. From germline, CDR1 is SQVTM and CDR2 ANQGSEA.

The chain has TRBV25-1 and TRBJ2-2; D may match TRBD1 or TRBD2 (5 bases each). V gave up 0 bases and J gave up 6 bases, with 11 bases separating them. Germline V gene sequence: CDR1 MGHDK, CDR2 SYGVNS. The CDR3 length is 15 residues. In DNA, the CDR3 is TGTGCCAGCAGTGAATACGGGGCAGACTCCGGGGAGCTGTTTTTT. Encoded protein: CASSEYGADSGELFF.

The CDR3 sequence is CASTDRRSYNEQFF. For the CDR3, the DNA is TGTGCCAGCACGGACAGGCGCTCCTACAATGAGCAGTTCTTC. V gene TRBV6-1 combines with J gene TRBJ2-1; 7 bases agree with TRBD1. This CDR3 region has 14 residues. Germline V gives CDR1 MNHNS, CDR2 SASEGT. The J segment lost 0 bases and the V segment lost 7 bases, leaving 3 bases of the junction unmatched.

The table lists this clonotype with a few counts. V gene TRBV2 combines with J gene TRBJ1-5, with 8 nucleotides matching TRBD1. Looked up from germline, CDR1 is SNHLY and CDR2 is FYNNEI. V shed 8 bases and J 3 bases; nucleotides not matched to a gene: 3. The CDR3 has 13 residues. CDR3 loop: CASRDRLNQPQHF. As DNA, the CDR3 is TGTGCCAGCCGGGACAGGCTCAATCAGCCCCAGCATTTT.